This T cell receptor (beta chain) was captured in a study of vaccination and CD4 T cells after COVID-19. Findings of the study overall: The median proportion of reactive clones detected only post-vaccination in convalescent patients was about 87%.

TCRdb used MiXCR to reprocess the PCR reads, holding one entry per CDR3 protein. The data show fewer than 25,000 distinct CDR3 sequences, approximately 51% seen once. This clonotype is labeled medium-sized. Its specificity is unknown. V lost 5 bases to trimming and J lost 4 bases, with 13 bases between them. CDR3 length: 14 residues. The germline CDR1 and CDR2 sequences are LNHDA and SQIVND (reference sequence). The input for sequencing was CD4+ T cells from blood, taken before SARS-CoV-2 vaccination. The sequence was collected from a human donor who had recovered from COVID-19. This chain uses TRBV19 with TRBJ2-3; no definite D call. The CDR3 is CASSQPSAADTQYF. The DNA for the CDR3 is TGTGCCAGTAGTCAGCCCTCCGCCGCAGATACGCAGTATTTT.